The clone carrying this TCR beta chain occurred a few times. Its antigen is unidentified. The data were obtained in a study of radiation and T cells in renal cell carcinoma. Documented time point: blood 4 weeks post-SBRT, at nephrectomy. Treatment reported: 15 Gy SBRT to primary tumor, nephrectomy 4 weeks later. Nephrectomy followed 15 Gy stereotactic body radiation by 4 weeks. Serial blood draws occurred at baseline and 2 and 4 weeks post-SBRT. Clear cell pathology was present in this patient's renal cell carcinoma. General study results and limits: Without pretreatment biopsies, baseline tumor clonotype presence was undetermined.

CDR3 length: 13 residues. Germline CDR1 GTSNPN, CDR2 SVGIG (reference sequence). Trimming pared 1 base from V and 3 bases from J, leaving 9 bases between. TCRdb keeps only in-frame clones here, not all; method: immunoSEQ multiplex PCR. The data contain about 78,000 clones, roughly nine tenths of them singletons. This clonotype was sampled from a woman between 65 and 79 years old with renal cell carcinoma. This chain joins TRBV30 and TRBJ1-1; the D is unclear. The sequencing here drew on blood, taken from a patient whose treatment included radiotherapy and nephrectomy. CDR3 sequence (DNA): TGTGCCTGGAGTGCGAATAGGGACACTGAAGCTTTCTTT. Amino acid sequence: CAWSANRDTEAFF.